Here is one TCR beta chain with its context. The sample is drawn from a study of lymphopenia after photon versus proton radiotherapy. The germline V and J ends were trimmed by 0 bases and 5 bases, with 7 bases remaining between them. Germline CDR1 reads PRHDT; CDR2 reads FYEKMQ (reference sequence). CDR3 length: 14 residues. Assay used: immunoSEQ multiplex PCR; TCRdb lists only in-frame clones, some missing. The sample holds about 26,000 clones, around four fifths seen once. The chain couples TRBV13 to TRBJ1-4; no reliable D call. The sequence was collected from a woman between 45 and 60 years old with pancreatic cancer. Material: peripheral blood, obtained from a patient treated with photon-based radiotherapy. CDR3 sequence reads: CASSLGQLNEKLFF. The DNA for the CDR3 is TGTGCCAGCAGCTTAGGGCAGCTAAATGAAAAACTGTTTTTT.